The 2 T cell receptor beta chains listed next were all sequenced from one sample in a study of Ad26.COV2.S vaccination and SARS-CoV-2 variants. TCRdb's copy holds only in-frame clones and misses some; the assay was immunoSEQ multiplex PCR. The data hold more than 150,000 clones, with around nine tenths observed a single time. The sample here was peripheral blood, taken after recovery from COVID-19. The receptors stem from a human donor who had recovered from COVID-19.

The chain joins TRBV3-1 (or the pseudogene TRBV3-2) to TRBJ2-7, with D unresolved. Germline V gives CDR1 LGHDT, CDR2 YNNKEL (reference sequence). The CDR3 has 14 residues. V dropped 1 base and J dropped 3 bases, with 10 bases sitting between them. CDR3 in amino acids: CASSQGTIFYEQYF. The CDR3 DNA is TGTGCCAGCAGCCAAGGAACTATCTTCTACGAGCAGTACTTC.

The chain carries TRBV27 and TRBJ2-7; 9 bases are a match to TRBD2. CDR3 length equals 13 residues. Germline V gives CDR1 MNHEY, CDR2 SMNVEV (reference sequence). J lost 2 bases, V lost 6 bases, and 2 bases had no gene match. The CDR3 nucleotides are TGTGCCAGCAGCCGGACTAGCGCCTACGAGCAGTACTTC. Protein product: CASSRTSAYEQYF.